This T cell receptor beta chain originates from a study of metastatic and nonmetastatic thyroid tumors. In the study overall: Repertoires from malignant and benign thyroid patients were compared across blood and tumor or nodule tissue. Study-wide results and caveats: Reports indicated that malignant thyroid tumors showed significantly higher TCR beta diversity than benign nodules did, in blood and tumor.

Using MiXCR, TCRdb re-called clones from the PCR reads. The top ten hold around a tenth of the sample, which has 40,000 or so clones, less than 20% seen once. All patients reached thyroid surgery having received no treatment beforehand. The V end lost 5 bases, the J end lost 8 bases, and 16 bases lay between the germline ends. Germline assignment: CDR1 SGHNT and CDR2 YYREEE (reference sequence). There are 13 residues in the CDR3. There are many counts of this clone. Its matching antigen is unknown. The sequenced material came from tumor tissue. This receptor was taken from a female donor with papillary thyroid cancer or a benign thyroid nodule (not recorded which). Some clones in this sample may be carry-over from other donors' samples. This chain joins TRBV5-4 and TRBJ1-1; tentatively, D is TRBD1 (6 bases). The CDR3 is CASRPSGTQEAFF. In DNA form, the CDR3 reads TGTGCCAGCAGGCCCTCCGGGACACAAGAAGCTTTCTTT.